One and the same sample provided the 4 T cell receptor beta chains below, sequenced in a study of PD-L1 blockade in urothelial cancer. Time point reported: pretreatment peripheral blood. Assay: immunoSEQ multiplex PCR; the TCRdb copy retains only in-frame clones and omits some. Of 60,000 to 75,000 clones detected, more than 75% appear once; the ten largest clones hold more than 12%. The starting material was PBMCs, obtained around atezolizumab (anti-PD-L1) treatment. The receptor set was obtained from a man aged 60 to 75 with urothelial cancer.

The chain employs TRBV5-4 and TRBJ2-7; D is ambiguous. CDR3 length: 14 residues. Deletions cut 1 base from V and 3 bases from J, with 11 bases between. Per the germline V gene, CDR1 is SGHNT and CDR2 is YYREEE (reference sequence). CDR3 sequence: CASSLSPRHYEQYF. The CDR3 bases are TGTGCCAGCAGCTTGTCCCCTAGGCACTACGAGCAGTACTTC.

This chain uses TRBV4-1 with TRBJ2-7, with no clear D. The CDR3 covers 13 residues. CDR1 MGHRA and CDR2 YSYEKL come from the germline V gene. V was clipped by 1 base and J by 3 bases, with 7 bases between them. In nucleotides, the CDR3 is TGCGCCAGCAGCCAAGTGGGCCTCTACGAGCAGTACTTC. It encodes CASSQVGLYEQYF.

This clone was counted once. V gene TRBV5-8 combines with J gene TRBJ1-2; the D gene is possibly TRBD1 (5 bases). The germline V gene encodes CDR1 SGHTS and CDR2 YDEGEE. Trimming removed 4 bases from V and 7 bases from J, with 17 bases in between. There are 14 residues in the CDR3. CDR3 in amino acids: CASSPGRADLGYTF. CDR3 coding DNA: TGTGCCAGCAGCCCGGGCAGGGCAGACCTTGGCTACACCTTC.

This sequence joins TRBV7-9 and TRBJ2-2; no clear D. With 3 bases removed from V and 4 bases from J, the gap between germline ends came to 9 bases. This CDR3 region has 14 residues. Germline V CDR1 and CDR2: SEHNR, FQNEAQ (reference sequence). The CDR3 loop is CASSFGSTTGELFF. CDR3 coding DNA: TGTGCCAGCAGCTTTGGTTCTACCACCGGGGAGCTGTTTTTT.